The clone carrying this TCR beta chain was detected a few times. Its target is unknown. The CDR3 consists of 12 residues. Germline V gene lookup returns CDR1 DFQATT and CDR2 SNEGSKA (reference sequence). V lost 2 bases and J lost 11, with 13 bases in between. The sample is drawn from a study of T cells in Graves' hyperthyroidism and ophthalmopathy. It was 8.5 to 10 ml of fresh peripheral blood that supplied the PBMCs. Whole-study findings and limits: Clonotypes that were expanded in thyroid above 0.001 mostly appeared in blood too. Ophthalmopathy was identified by the model a median around 6 months ahead of onset. Using 13 V-J features, a model discriminated ophthalmopathy from stable hyperthyroidism.

Researchers took RNA transcripts and amplified the TCR beta CDR3 regions from them. The HTBI primer set was used in a first-round RT-PCR of the TCR CDR3. TCRdb reprocessed the multiplex PCR reads with MiXCR, giving one entry per CDR3 protein. The sample contains 500,000 to 550,000 distinct CDR3 sequences, about a fifth of which appear only once. Sequenced: blood. This clonotype was sampled from a young man with Graves' hyperthyroidism. This chain uses TRBV20-1 with TRBJ1-3; D unclear. Here the CDR3 DNA reads TGCAGTGCTAGAAAGGGCCGACGGGCCATATATTTT. It yields the protein CSARKGRRAIYF.